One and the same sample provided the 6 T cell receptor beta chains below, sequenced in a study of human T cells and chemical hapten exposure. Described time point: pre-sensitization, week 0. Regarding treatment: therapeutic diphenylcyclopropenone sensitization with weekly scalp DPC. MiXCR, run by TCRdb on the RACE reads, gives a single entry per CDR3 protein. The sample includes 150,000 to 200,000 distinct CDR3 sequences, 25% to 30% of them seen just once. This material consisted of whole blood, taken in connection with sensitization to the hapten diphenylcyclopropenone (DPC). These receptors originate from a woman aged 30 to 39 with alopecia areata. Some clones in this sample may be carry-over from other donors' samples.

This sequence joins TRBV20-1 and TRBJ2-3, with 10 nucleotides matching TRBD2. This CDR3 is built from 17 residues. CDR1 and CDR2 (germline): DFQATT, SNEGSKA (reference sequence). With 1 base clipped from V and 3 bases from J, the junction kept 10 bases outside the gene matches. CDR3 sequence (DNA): TGCAGTGCTAGAGGGTGGATAGCGGGAGGAGGGACAGATACGCAGTATTTT. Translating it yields CSARGWIAGGGTDTQYF.

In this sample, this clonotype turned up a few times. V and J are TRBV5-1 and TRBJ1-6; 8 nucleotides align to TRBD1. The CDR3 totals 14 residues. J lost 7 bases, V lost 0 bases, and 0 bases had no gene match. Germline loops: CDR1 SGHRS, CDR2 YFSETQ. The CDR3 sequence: CASSLGDRNSPLHF. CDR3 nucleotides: TGCGCCAGCAGCTTGGGGGACAGGAATTCACCCCTCCACTTT.

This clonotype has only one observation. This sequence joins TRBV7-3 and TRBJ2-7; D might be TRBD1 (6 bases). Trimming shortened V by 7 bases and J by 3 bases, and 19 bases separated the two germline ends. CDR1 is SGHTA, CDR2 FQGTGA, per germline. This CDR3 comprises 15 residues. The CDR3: CASTLEQGVFYEQYF. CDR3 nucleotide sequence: TGTGCCAGCACCCTAGAACAGGGCGTGTTCTACGAGCAGTACTTC. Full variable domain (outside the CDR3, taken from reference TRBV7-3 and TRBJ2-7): GAGVSQTPSNKVTEKGKYVELRCDPISGHTALYWYRQSLGQGPEFLIYFQGTGAADDSGLPNDRFFAVRPEGSVSTLKIQRTERGDSAVYLCASTLEQGVFYEQYFGPGTRLTVT.

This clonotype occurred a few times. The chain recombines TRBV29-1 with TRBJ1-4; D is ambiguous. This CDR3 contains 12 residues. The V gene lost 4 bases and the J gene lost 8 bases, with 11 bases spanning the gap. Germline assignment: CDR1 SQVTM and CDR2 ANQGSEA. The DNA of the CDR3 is TGCAGCGTTGGACGGGAGAAGGAAAAACTGTTTTTT. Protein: CSVGREKEKLFF.

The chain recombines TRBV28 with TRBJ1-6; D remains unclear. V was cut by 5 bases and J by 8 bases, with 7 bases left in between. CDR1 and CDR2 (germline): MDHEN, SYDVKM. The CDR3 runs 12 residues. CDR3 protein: CASSPTHSPLHF. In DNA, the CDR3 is TGTGCCAGCAGTCCAACGCATTCACCCCTCCACTTT.

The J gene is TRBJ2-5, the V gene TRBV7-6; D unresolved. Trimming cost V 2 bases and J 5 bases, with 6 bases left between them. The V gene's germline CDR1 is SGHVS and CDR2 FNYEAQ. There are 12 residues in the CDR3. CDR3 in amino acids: CASSLSYETQYF. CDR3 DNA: TGTGCCAGCAGCTTATCCTATGAGACCCAGTACTTC.